This T cell receptor (beta chain) was obtained from a study of vaccination effects on CD4 cells after COVID-19. A word on this clone: Antigen unknown.

Before any sequencing was done, the ViraFEST assay used viral peptide pools to expand antigen-specific CD4+ T cells. Following culture for approximately ten days, CD4+ T cells were isolated. Vaccine recipients had no previous SARS-CoV-2 infection; their nucleocapsid antibodies were negative. Culturing of two million PBMC per well took place with 8.5 to 10 IU/ml IL-2 and 9.5 to 10 ug/ml peptides. The CDR3 consists of 13 residues. Trimming removed 2 bases from V and 9 bases from J, with 12 bases in between. The germline V gene encodes CDR1 SGHRS and CDR2 YFSETQ. Produced via immunoSEQ multiplex PCR; TCRdb's table is partial and in-frame only. The sample contains approximately 24,000 clones, roughly three quarters of which appear only once.

This clonotype was sampled from a human donor who received a COVID-19 vaccine. The chain employs TRBV5-1 and TRBJ2-1; D is perhaps TRBD1 (5 bases). The source material was CD4+ T cells from PBMCs cultured with HCoV-NL63 spike peptides, sampled before COVID-19 vaccination. CDR3 amino acids: CASSFEGQGEQFF. The CDR3 DNA follows: TGCGCCAGCAGCTTCGAAGGGCAGGGTGAGCAGTTCTTC.